Presented here are 21 T cell receptor beta chains from one specimen sequenced in a study of blood T cell repertoires in COVID-19. Assay: immunoSEQ multiplex PCR; the TCRdb copy retains only in-frame clones and omits some. The sample yields roughly 140,000 clones, about 82% seen once. The material sequenced was peripheral blood. These receptors were collected from a middle-aged woman with active or convalescent COVID-19.

The gene calls are TRBV6-2 or TRBV6-3 and TRBJ1-2; D gene unclear. The CDR3 contains 13 residues. The V end lost 5 bases, the J end lost 0 bases, and 7 bases lay between the germline ends. Germline V gene sequence: CDR1 MNHEY, CDR2 SVGEGT. DNA for the CDR3: TGTGCCAGCAGTGAGGGTACTAACTATGGCTACACCTTC. Translating it yields CASSEGTNYGYTF.

The chain has TRBV18 and TRBJ2-7; D may be TRBD1 (8 bases). CDR3 size: 19 residues. Per germline, CDR1 KGHSH and CDR2 LQKENI. Trimming removed 5 bases at V and 5 bases at J, with 31 bases between. This CDR3 is CASSSIILPMDREGNEQYF. DNA of the CDR3: TGTGCCAGCTCATCCATCATCCTACCCATGGACAGGGAGGGTAACGAGCAGTACTTC.

The chain is built from TRBV5-5 and TRBJ1-2, with D maybe TRBD1 (6 bases). Trimming removed 1 base at V and 6 bases at J, with 16 bases between. The CDR3 totals 15 residues. Germline values: CDR1 SGHKS, CDR2 YYEKEE (reference sequence). CDR3 nucleotide sequence: TGTGCCAGCAGCTTGCTTTGGACAGCGAGGGATGGCTACACCTTC. This translates into CASSLLWTARDGYTF.

The chain uses TRBV23-1 and TRBJ1-6; no definite D call. TRBV23-1 is an ORF, with its function uncertain. The V and J ends lost 0 bases and 0 bases respectively, with 15 bases between them. This CDR3 comprises 19 residues. The CDR3 loop is CASSQSVKVLSSYNSPLHF. The CDR3 nucleotides read TGCGCCAGCAGTCAATCCGTAAAAGTTCTGAGCTCCTATAATTCACCCCTCCACTTT.

This clone was recorded only once. The rearrangement uses TRBV28 and TRBJ2-1; TRBD2 matches 12 bases. Germline lookup yields CDR1 MDHEN and CDR2 SYDVKM. This CDR3 has 17 amino acids. Germline trimming cut 5 bases from V and 4 bases from J; bases unmatched to any gene: 9. CDR3 DNA sequence: TGTGCCAGCAGTCCCCTAGCGGGGGGGCGGGGGTACAATGAGCAGTTCTTC. Its protein is CASSPLAGGRGYNEQFF.

The V and J genes are TRBV28 and TRBJ2-1, with D perhaps matching TRBD2 (5 bases). Germline V CDR1 and CDR2: MDHEN, SYDVKM. This CDR3 region has 15 residues. V was clipped by 2 bases and J by 0 bases, with 8 bases between them. Here the CDR3 reads CASSLTGSSYNEQFF. CDR3 DNA: TGTGCCAGCAGTTTAACGGGGAGCTCCTACAATGAGCAGTTCTTC. Together with reference TRBV28 and TRBJ2-1, the CDR3 gives the full variable domain: DVKVTQSSRYLVKRTGEKVFLECVQDMDHENMFWYRQDPGLGLRLIYFSYDVKMKEKGDIPEGYSVSREKKERFSLILESASTNQTSMYLCASSLTGSSYNEQFFGPGTRLTVL.

V is TRBV24-1 and J is TRBJ2-1; D is possibly TRBD1 (5 bases). V shed 10 bases and J shed 0 bases, with 9 bases lying between them. The V gene's germline CDR1 is KGHDR and CDR2 SFDVKD. CDR3 size: 13 residues. The CDR3 spells CATQGSSYNEQFF. The DNA for the CDR3 is TGTGCCACGCAGGGTAGCTCCTACAATGAGCAGTTCTTC.

This clone was found a few times. The rearrangement joins TRBV6-1 to TRBJ1-3; 10 bases fit TRBD1. The CDR3 length is 16 residues. V lost 0 bases to trimming and J lost 8 bases; unmatched junction nucleotides: 7. In germline, CDR1 is MNHNS, CDR2 SASEGT. In DNA form, the CDR3 reads TGTGCCAGCAGTGAAGCCGGGACAGGGGTTCTATACACCATATATTTT. Translated, it gives CASSEAGTGVLYTIYF.

V gene TRBV5-6 combines with J gene TRBJ2-7; unclear D gene. The ends were cut back, 1 base at V and 0 bases at J, with 5 bases in the middle. From germline, CDR1 is SGHDT and CDR2 YYEEEE. CDR3 length: 13 residues. The DNA of the CDR3 is TGTGCCAGCAGCTTGATCCACTCCTACGAGCAGTACTTC. Translated, it gives CASSLIHSYEQYF.

The CDR3 here is CASSLRGRMREKLFF. The CDR3 nucleotides are TGTGCCAGCAGCTTGAGGGGTCGGATGAGGGAAAAACTGTTTTTT. The gene calls are TRBV5-6 and TRBJ1-4; D might be TRBD1 (5 bases). The CDR3 runs to 15 residues. Germline CDR1 is SGHDT and CDR2 is YYEEEE. V lost 1 base and J 8 bases, leaving 15 bases between the germline ends.

The V call is TRBV28, the J call TRBJ2-2, with TRBD2 as a possible D gene (6 bases). The length of the CDR3 is 16 residues. The V end lost 7 bases, the J end lost 0 bases, and 15 bases lay between the germline ends. The V gene's germline CDR1 is MDHEN and CDR2 SYDVKM. This CDR3 reads CASINREVSNTGELFF. The CDR3 DNA is TGTGCCAGCATCAATAGGGAGGTTTCGAACACCGGGGAGCTGTTTTTT.

The V gene is TRBV12-3 or TRBV12-4, the J gene TRBJ2-7; D not certain. Between the trimmed V and J ends, which lost 1 base and 5 bases, there was a span of 9 bases. CDR3 length: 13 residues. CDR3 DNA: TGTGCCAGCAGTTTAGGGTCCGGTAACGAGCAGTACTTC. Protein: CASSLGSGNEQYF.

The chain links TRBV11-2 to TRBJ2-4, with 8 bases that match TRBD2. CDR3 length equals 15 residues. The junction had 10 bases not matched to a gene; V was cut back by 5 bases and J by 7 bases. Looked up from germline, CDR1 is SGHAT and CDR2 is FQNNGV. The CDR3 loop is CASSPWREEANIQYF. CDR3 DNA: TGTGCCAGCAGCCCCTGGCGGGAGGAGGCGAACATTCAGTACTTC.

This clone was recorded only once. This sequence joins TRBV29-1 and TRBJ1-1; D is possibly TRBD1 (5 bases). Germline CDR1 is SQVTM and CDR2 is ANQGSEA. The CDR3 is 12 amino acids. V was cut by 3 bases and J by 4 bases, with 9 bases left in between. CDR3 sequence (DNA): TGCAGCGTTGACAGGGAAAGCACTGAAGCTTTCTTT. Residues: CSVDRESTEAFF.

The chain couples TRBV11-2 to TRBJ1-6, with TRBD1 as a possible D gene (5 bases). The CDR3 length is 17 residues. V was clipped by 0 bases and J by 5 bases, with 14 bases between them. Germline V lookup: CDR1 SGHAT, CDR2 FQNNGV. This CDR3 is CASSLDVVGVDNSPLHF. Here the CDR3 DNA reads TGTGCCAGCAGCTTAGATGTGGTAGGGGTGGATAATTCACCCCTCCACTTT.

The chain carries TRBV19 and TRBJ2-7, with D tentatively TRBD2 (5 bases). Trimming pared 4 bases from V and 7 bases from J, leaving 20 bases between. CDR1 and CDR2 from the germline V gene are LNHDA and SQIVND (reference sequence). There are 15 residues in the CDR3. The CDR3 nucleotides read TGTGCCAGTAGTAGGTCCGCAGTAGTTTCGGGAGAGCAGTACTTC. Residues: CASSRSAVVSGEQYF.

The chain joins TRBV19 to TRBJ2-5; 11 bases are a match to TRBD2. V was pared by 6 bases and J by 5 bases, with 5 bases of the junction left unmatched. Germline values: CDR1 LNHDA, CDR2 SQIVND (reference sequence). The CDR3 has 14 residues. This chain's CDR3 is CASSGTSGRETQYF. In DNA, the CDR3 is TGTGCCAGTAGCGGGACTAGCGGTCGGGAGACCCAGTACTTC.

J is TRBJ2-3 and V is TRBV6-2 or TRBV6-3, with D possibly matching TRBD2 (6 bases). CDR3 length: 17 amino acids. V was pared by 1 base and J by 2 bases, with 16 bases between. CDR1 and CDR2 (germline): MNHEY, SVGEGT. Here the CDR3 reads CASSYLLVRGTTDTQYF. As DNA, the CDR3 is TGTGCCAGCAGTTACTTGTTGGTCCGGGGGACCACAGATACGCAGTATTTT.

DNA of the CDR3: TGTGCCAGCAGCCCCTCGGGACAGGGGATGAACACTGAAGCTTTCTTT. Amino acids: CASSPSGQGMNTEAFF. The V call is TRBV28, the J call TRBJ1-1; TRBD1 agrees at 10 bases. Per germline, CDR1 MDHEN and CDR2 SYDVKM. This CDR3 is built from 16 residues. The V segment lost 6 bases and the J segment 0 bases; nucleotides outside the gene matches: 7.

The chain carries TRBV6-1 and TRBJ1-6; D is possibly TRBD1 (6 bases). The CDR3 has 20 amino acids. V lost 2 bases and J lost 0, with 20 bases in between. The germline gives CDR1 MNHNS, CDR2 SASEGT. The DNA of the CDR3 is TGTGCCAGCAGTGAACTTCATTCGGACAGTTTGAGCTCCTATAATTCACCCCTCCACTTT. Protein sequence: CASSELHSDSLSSYNSPLHF.

In this sample, this clone turned up once. The V gene is TRBV6-2 or TRBV6-3, the J gene TRBJ2-1; 11 bases are shared with TRBD2. The CDR3 loop spans 19 amino acids. J gave up 3 bases and V 2 bases, and 12 bases lay outside the gene matches. Per germline, CDR1 MNHEY and CDR2 SVGEGT. In DNA, the CDR3 is TGTGCCAGCAGTTACGAGTCCCCTATCCTAGCGGGAGGCTACAATGAGCAGTTCTTC. Its protein product is CASSYESPILAGGYNEQFF.